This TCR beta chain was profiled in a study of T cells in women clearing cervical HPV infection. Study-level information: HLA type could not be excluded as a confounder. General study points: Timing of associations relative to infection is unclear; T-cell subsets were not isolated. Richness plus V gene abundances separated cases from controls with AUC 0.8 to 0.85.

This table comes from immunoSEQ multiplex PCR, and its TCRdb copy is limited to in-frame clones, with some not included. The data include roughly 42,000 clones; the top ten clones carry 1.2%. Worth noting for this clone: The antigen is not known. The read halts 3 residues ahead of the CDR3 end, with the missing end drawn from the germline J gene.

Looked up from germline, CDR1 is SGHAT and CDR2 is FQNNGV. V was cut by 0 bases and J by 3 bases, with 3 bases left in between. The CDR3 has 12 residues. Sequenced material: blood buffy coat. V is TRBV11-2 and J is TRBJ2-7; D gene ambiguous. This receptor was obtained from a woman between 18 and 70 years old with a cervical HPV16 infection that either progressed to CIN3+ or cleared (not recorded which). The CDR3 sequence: CASSLDSYEQYF. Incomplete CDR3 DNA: TGTGCCAGCAGCTTAGACAGCTACGAG.